The TCR beta chain under discussion was sequenced for a study of response to subunit inactivated influenza vaccine. This clonotype was picked up many times. At one boundary the junction diverges from the germline segment, which might be a read error. Germline CDR1 and CDR2: SGHTA and FQGNSA. The CDR3 length is 15 residues. TCRdb itself ran the RT-PCR reads through MiXCR, one entry per CDR3 protein. This sample carries 700,000 to 800,000 distinct CDR3 sequences, 18% of them seen once, and the ten largest clones take roughly a tenth. The origin of this receptor is a man aged 45 to 65 who received an inactivated influenza vaccine. The chain is built from TRBV7-2 and TRBJ2-7; either TRBD1 or TRBD2 may supply D (5 bases each). Specimen: PBMCs from blood, collected 4 to 6 days after vaccination. The CDR3 region has the DNA TGCGCCAGCAGCTTGGGTGCAGGGAGCTCCTACGAGCAGTACTTC. Translated: CASSLGAGSSYEQYF.